Ten or more counts support the clone carrying this T cell receptor beta chain. Antigen: not known. This record belongs to a study of T-cell memory formation after mild COVID-19. Overall study: Most TCR clusters belonged to a single donor. The study, taken as a whole, reports: Confirmation was lacking for SARS-CoV-2 specificity of second-wave clones that peaked on day 37.

5'RACE with constant-segment primers built TCRalpha and TCRbeta cDNA libraries with UMIs. MiXCR, run by TCRdb on the 5' RACE reads, gives a single entry per CDR3 protein. The sample records fewer than 250,000 distinct CDR3 sequences, approximately 30% being singletons. There are 14 residues in the CDR3. The germline V gene encodes CDR1 SGHRS and CDR2 YFSETQ. V was clipped by 0 bases and J by 1 base, with 7 bases between them. The chain uses TRBV5-1 and TRBJ1-1; D call uncertain. Sequenced: PBMCs or a T cell subset sorted from them (not recorded which). This clonotype originated in an adult woman who had mild COVID-19 (a few samples of this study predate the infection). Cell type and time point are not known. The CDR3 nucleotides are TGCGCCAGCAGCTTGGCTGCACCGAACACTGAAGCTTTCTTT. It specifies CASSLAAPNTEAFF.